The present T cell receptor beta chain was sequenced within a study of human T cells and chemical hapten exposure. This clonotype has ten or more counts. Described time point: patch test 1, 2 weeks after DPC sensitization. Documented treatment: therapeutic diphenylcyclopropenone sensitization with weekly scalp DPC. Blood draws preceded each patch test application. With V trimmed by 1 base and J by 7 bases, 8 bases remained unmatched. This CDR3 has 15 residues. Germline CDR1 and CDR2: MGHRA and YSYEKL. For the library, individual cDNA molecules each received unique molecular identifiers. TCRdb fed the RACE reads into MiXCR, producing one record per CDR3 protein. The table lists some 94,000 distinct CDR3 sequences, under 15% of them singletons.

Sequenced material: whole blood, taken in connection with sensitization to the hapten diphenylcyclopropenone (DPC). This clonotype was sampled from a middle-aged woman with alopecia areata. Some clones in this sample may be carry-over from other donors' samples. V is TRBV4-1 and J is TRBJ1-1; 8 bases fit TRBD1. The CDR3 region is CASSQAYGQGSEAFF. The CDR3 DNA reads TGCGCCAGCAGCCAAGCCTACGGACAGGGTAGTGAAGCTTTCTTT.